Listed here is a single TCR beta chain. The antigen is undetermined. This sample stems from a study of OX40 agonist ivuxolimab in advanced cancers. Study-wide points: Average numbers of expanded clones were greater in CD8+ T cells than in CD4+. The CD4+ and CD8+ T cells in the blood had expanded clonally by week 6 at 0.1 to 3.0 mg/kg.

Looked up from germline, CDR1 is SGHAT and CDR2 is FQNNGV. This CDR3 spans 19 amino acids. V shed 1 base, J shed 7 bases, and the junction held 17 bases outside the gene matches. Clones were sequenced by immunoSEQ multiplex PCR, and TCRdb holds only the in-frame ones, with some missing. The repertoire holds 95,000 to 120,000 clones, with around 93% as singletons. This chain uses TRBV11-2 with TRBJ2-3; 10 bases align to TRBD2. The clonotype comes from an adult with an advanced solid tumor such as melanoma, head and neck, liver or kidney cancer. This specimen consisted of CD4+ or CD8+ T cells sorted from blood, obtained in a trial of the OX40 agonist ivuxolimab. CDR3 region: CASSLVGTSGGAVSYTQYF. CDR3 coding DNA: TGTGCCAGCAGCTTAGTTGGGACCAGCGGGGGGGCCGTTAGTTATACGCAGTATTTT.